The 13 T cell receptor beta chains below all came from one sample that was sequenced in a study of cytomegalovirus exposure and HLA in healthy donors. PCR used 60 Vbeta primers and 13 Jbeta primers. Assay: immunoSEQ multiplex PCR; the TCRdb copy retains only in-frame clones and omits some. The table includes some 190,000 clones, 76% detected once. Sequences were obtained from PBMCs. Every receptor here comes from a man aged 18 to 29 in good health and CMV-seronegative.

This chain joins TRBV6-1 and TRBJ1-5; maybe TRBD1 (6 bases). V lost 0 bases and J lost 5, with 14 bases in between. The CDR3 runs 16 residues. CDR1 is MNHNS, CDR2 SASEGT, per germline. DNA of the CDR3: TGTGCCAGCAGTGAAGCTCGCCGGGGGGCCGATCAGCCCCAGCATTTT. Translation gives CASSEARRGADQPQHF.

The chain has TRBV28 and TRBJ1-1; no reliable D call. The CDR3 runs to 15 residues. V was pared by 5 bases and J by 0 bases, with 13 bases between. The germline V gene has CDR1 MDHEN and CDR2 SYDVKM. In DNA form, the CDR3 reads TGTGCCAGCAGTCCCTCGGGTTCCATGAACACTGAAGCTTTCTTT. As protein: CASSPSGSMNTEAFF.

This chain joins TRBV30 and TRBJ1-1; D not certain. Deletions cut 3 bases from V and 1 base from J, with 6 bases between. CDR3 size: 12 residues. Per germline, CDR1 GTSNPN and CDR2 SVGIG (reference sequence). CDR3 amino acids: CAWRRQNTEAFF. CDR3 bases: TGTGCCTGGAGGAGGCAGAACACTGAAGCTTTCTTT.

This rearrangement joins TRBV30 to TRBJ2-7; TRBD2 agrees at 7 bases. The germline CDR1 and CDR2 sequences are GTSNPN and SVGIG (reference sequence). Losses at the gene ends were 1 base for V and 2 bases for J; bases not matched to a gene: 5. This CDR3 contains 14 residues. This CDR3 reads CAWSGQGLTYEQYF. The CDR3 DNA reads as TGTGCCTGGAGTGGCCAGGGACTAACCTACGAGCAGTACTTC.

The rearrangement uses TRBV5-1 and TRBJ1-2; no definite D call. This CDR3 spans 14 amino acids. The germline gives CDR1 SGHRS, CDR2 YFSETQ. Between the trimmed V and J ends, which lost 4 bases and 8 bases, there was a span of 18 bases. CDR3 region: CASSPTLSPEGYTF. As DNA, the CDR3 is TGCGCCAGCAGCCCGACTCTGAGCCCGGAGGGCTACACCTTC.

V and J are TRBV29-1 and TRBJ2-2, with TRBD1 as a possible D gene (5 bases). The CDR3 covers 13 residues. Trimming shortened V by 8 bases and J by 7 bases, and 17 bases separated the two germline ends. CDR1 and CDR2 (germline): SQVTM, ANQGSEA. The CDR3 region has the DNA TGCAGCATCTCAGGGTCCACGAACGGGGAGCTGTTTTTT. Protein: CSISGSTNGELFF.

The chain recombines TRBV5-4 with TRBJ2-2, with TRBD1 matching over 8 bases. V lost 0 bases, J lost 4 bases, and 5 bases stayed unmatched. CDR3 size: 16 residues. Per germline, CDR1 SGHNT and CDR2 YYREEE (reference sequence). The CDR3 loop is CASSLGQGAGTGELFF. The DNA for the CDR3 is TGTGCCAGCAGCTTGGGGCAGGGGGCGGGCACCGGGGAGCTGTTTTTT.

This rearrangement joins TRBV5-1 to TRBJ2-3; 7 positions match TRBD1. Unmatched junction bases numbered 9, after V lost 0 bases and J lost 8 bases. Looked up from germline, CDR1 is SGHRS and CDR2 is YFSETQ. The CDR3 contains 15 residues. CDR3 amino acids: CASSLAEKGAGTQYF. The CDR3 nucleotides read TGCGCCAGCAGCTTGGCCGAGAAGGGGGCGGGTACGCAGTATTTT.

The chain combines TRBV6-5 with TRBJ2-1, with 9 bases that match TRBD2. The junction had 14 bases not matched to a gene; V was cut back by 7 bases and J by 10 bases. Germline V gene sequence: CDR1 MNHEY, CDR2 SVGAGI. The CDR3 totals 15 residues. The DNA for the CDR3 is TGTGCCAGCACCCCTACTCGCGGGAGGGCCAAAGAGCAGTTCTTC. Translation: CASTPTRGRAKEQFF.

CDR3 bases: TGCGCCAGCAGTGAAAGGAGACAGACGAAGGAGAAAAGACACTATGGCTACACCTTC. Its protein is CASSERRQTKEKRHYGYTF. This sequence joins TRBV10-1 and TRBJ1-2; TRBD1 is a possible D gene (5 bases). V lost 3 bases and J lost 3, with 26 bases in between. This CDR3 has 19 amino acids. The V gene's germline CDR1 is WNHNN and CDR2 SYGVQD (reference sequence).

V and J are TRBV7-2 and TRBJ2-1; D unclear. CDR3 length: 15 amino acids. The V end was cut by 1 base, the J end by 6 bases, with 13 bases between. Germline CDR1 reads SGHTA; CDR2 reads FQGNSA. The CDR3 reads CASSLEASVFNEQFF. CDR3 DNA sequence: TGTGCCAGCAGCTTAGAAGCTTCTGTATTCAATGAGCAGTTCTTC.

This clone has only a few counts. The chain uses TRBV29-1 and TRBJ1-1; D ambiguous. The V gene's germline CDR1 is SQVTM and CDR2 ANQGSEA. The CDR3 sequence is 12 residues long. V dropped 5 bases and J dropped 4 bases, with 11 bases sitting between them. The CDR3 nucleotides read TGCAGCGTTTTACACACGCCCACTGAAGCTTTCTTT. This translates into CSVLHTPTEAFF.

This clone was counted a single time. The genes are TRBV15 and TRBJ2-6; D may be TRBD2 (6 bases). CDR1 is LNHNV, CDR2 YYDKDF, per germline (reference sequence). Trimming stripped 3 bases from V and 3 bases from J, with 9 bases between. The CDR3 totals 15 residues. CDR3 sequence (DNA): TGTGCCACCAGCAGGGACTATGGTGGGGCCAACGTCCTGACTTTC. Amino acid sequence: CATSRDYGGANVLTF.